This TCR beta chain was sequenced for a study of CDR3 diversity in severe acne. TCRdb re-called the PCR reads with MiXCR, one entry per CDR3 protein. The sample includes about 90,000 distinct CDR3 sequences, roughly half seen only once; the top ten take over 9.5%. The CDR3 has 12 residues. V was pared by 1 base and J by 7 bases, with 8 bases between. From germline, CDR1 is LNHNV and CDR2 YYDKDF (reference sequence). This clonotype was counted a few times. The sample comprised blood. This chain links TRBV15 with TRBJ2-7; TRBD2 is a possible D gene (5 bases). The TCR sequence derives from a male donor in good health, serving as a control. CDR3 in DNA: TGTGCCACCAGCAGAGGAGGAGGAGAGCAGTACTTC. This codes for CATSRGGGEQYF.